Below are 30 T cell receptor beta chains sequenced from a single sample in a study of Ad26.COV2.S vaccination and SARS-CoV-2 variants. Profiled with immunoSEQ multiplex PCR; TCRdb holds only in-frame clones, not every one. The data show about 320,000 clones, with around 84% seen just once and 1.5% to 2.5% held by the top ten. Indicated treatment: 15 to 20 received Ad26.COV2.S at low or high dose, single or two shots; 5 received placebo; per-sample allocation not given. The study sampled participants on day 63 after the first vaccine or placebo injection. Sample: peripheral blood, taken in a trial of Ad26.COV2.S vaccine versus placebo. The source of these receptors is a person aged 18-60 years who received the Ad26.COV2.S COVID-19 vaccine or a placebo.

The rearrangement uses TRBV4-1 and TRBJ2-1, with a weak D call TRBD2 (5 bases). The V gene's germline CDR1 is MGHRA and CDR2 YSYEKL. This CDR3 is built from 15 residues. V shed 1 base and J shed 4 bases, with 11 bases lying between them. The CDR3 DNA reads TGCGCCAGCAGCCAAGGACTCGGGAATTACAATGAGCAGTTCTTC. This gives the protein CASSQGLGNYNEQFF.

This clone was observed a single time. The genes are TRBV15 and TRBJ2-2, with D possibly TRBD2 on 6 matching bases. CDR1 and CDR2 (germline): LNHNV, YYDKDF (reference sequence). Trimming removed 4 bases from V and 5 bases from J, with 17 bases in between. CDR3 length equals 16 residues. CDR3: CATSKTTGVGTGELFF. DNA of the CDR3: TGTGCCACCAGCAAAACGACGGGGGTAGGAACCGGGGAGCTGTTTTTT.

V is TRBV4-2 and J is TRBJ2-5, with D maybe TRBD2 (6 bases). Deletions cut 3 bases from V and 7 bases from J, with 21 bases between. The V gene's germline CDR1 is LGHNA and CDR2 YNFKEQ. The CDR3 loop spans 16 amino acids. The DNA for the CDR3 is TGTGCCAGCAGCCATTACGATTCCGGGGGTCGGGTGACCCAGTACTTC. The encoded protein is CASSHYDSGGRVTQYF.

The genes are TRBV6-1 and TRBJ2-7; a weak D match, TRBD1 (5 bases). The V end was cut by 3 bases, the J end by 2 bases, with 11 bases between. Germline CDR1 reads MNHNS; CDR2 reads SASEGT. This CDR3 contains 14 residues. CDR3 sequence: CASSEGAGPYEQYF. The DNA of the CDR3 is TGTGCCAGCAGTGAGGGTGCAGGGCCCTACGAGCAGTACTTC.

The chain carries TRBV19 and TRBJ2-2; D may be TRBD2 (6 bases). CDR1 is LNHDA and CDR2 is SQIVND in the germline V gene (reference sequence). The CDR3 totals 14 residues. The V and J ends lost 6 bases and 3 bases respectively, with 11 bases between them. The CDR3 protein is CASRGGAHTGELFF. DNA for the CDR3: TGTGCCAGTAGGGGCGGGGCGCACACCGGGGAGCTGTTTTTT.

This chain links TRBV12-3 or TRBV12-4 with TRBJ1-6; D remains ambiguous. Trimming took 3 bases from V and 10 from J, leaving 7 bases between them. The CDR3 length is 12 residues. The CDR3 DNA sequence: TGTGCCAGCAGTTTCCCTCAGTCACCCCTCCACTTT. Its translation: CASSFPQSPLHF.

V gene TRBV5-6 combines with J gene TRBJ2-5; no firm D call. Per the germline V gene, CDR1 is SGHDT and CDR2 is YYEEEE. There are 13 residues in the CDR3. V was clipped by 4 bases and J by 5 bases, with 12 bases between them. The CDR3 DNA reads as TGTGCCAGCAGCATGGACCCCATCGAGACCCAGTACTTC. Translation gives CASSMDPIETQYF.

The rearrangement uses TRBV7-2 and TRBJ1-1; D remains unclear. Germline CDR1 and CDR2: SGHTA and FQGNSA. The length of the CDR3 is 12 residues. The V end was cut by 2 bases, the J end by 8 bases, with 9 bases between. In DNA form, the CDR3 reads TGTGCCAGCAGCTTAATACGGGAAGAAGCTTTCTTT. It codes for CASSLIREEAFF.

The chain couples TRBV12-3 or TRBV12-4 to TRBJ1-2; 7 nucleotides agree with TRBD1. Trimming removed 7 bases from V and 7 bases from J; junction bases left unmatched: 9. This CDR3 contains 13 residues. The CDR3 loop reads CASTPTGTRGYTF. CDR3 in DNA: TGTGCCAGCACTCCGACAGGGACACGTGGCTACACCTTC.

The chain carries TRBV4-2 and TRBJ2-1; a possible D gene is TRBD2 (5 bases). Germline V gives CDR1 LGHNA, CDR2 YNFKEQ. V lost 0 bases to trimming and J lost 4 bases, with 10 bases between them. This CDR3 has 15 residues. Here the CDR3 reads CASSQEGGSYNEQFF. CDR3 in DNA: TGTGCCAGCAGCCAAGAGGGCGGGTCGTACAATGAGCAGTTCTTC.

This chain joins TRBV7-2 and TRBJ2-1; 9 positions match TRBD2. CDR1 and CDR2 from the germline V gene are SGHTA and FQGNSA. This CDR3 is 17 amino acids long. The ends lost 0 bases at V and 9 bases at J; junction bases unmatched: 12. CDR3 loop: CASSLAPGLASPIEQFF. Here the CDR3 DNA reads TGTGCCAGCAGCTTAGCTCCGGGACTAGCAAGCCCAATTGAGCAGTTCTTC.

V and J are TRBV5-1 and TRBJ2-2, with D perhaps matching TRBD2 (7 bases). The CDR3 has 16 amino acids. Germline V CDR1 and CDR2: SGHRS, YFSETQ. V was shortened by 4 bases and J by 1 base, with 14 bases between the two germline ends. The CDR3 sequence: CASSPWGGRNTGELFF. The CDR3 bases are TGCGCCAGCAGCCCCTGGGGGGGGCGGAACACCGGGGAGCTGTTTTTT.

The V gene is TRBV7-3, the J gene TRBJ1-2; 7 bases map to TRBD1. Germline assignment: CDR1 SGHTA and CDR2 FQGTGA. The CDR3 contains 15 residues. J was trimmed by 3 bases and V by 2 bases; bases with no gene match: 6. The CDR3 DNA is TGTGCCAGCAGCTTACAGGCCGGGACAGACTATGGCTACACCTTC. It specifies CASSLQAGTDYGYTF.

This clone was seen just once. CDR3 residues: CASSVGLAVSTDTQYF. The CDR3 bases are TGTGCCAGCAGCGTGGGACTAGCGGTCAGCACAGATACGCAGTATTTT. The rearrangement joins TRBV9 to TRBJ2-3; 11 nucleotides match TRBD2. CDR1 is SGDLS and CDR2 is YYNGEE in the germline V gene. V lost 2 bases to trimming and J lost 0 bases; unmatched junction nucleotides: 2. The CDR3 spans 16 residues.

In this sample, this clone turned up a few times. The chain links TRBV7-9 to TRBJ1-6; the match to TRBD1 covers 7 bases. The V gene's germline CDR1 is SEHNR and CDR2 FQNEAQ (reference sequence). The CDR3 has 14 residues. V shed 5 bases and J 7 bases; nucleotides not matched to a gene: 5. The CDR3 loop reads CASSQGQSNSPLHF. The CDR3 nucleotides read TGTGCCAGCAGCCAGGGACAGTCCAATTCACCCCTCCACTTT.

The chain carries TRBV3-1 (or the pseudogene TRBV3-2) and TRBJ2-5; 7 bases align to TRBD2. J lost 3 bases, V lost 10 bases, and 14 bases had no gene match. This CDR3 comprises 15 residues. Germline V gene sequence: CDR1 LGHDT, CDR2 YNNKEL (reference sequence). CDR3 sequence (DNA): TGTGCCATCGGGGAATGGCGGGGGTATAAAGAGACCCAGTACTTC. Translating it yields CAIGEWRGYKETQYF.

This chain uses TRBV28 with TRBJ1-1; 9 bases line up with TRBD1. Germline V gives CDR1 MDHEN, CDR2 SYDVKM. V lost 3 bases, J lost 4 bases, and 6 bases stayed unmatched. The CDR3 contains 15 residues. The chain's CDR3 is CASSFPGTGSTEAFF. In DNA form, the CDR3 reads TGTGCCAGCAGTTTCCCAGGGACAGGGAGCACTGAAGCTTTCTTT.

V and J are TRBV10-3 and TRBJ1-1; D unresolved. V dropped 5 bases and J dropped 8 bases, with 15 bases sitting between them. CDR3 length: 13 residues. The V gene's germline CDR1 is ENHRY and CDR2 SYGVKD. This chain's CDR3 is CAISNGEPSEAFF. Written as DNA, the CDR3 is TGTGCCATCAGTAATGGGGAACCCTCCGAAGCTTTCTTT.

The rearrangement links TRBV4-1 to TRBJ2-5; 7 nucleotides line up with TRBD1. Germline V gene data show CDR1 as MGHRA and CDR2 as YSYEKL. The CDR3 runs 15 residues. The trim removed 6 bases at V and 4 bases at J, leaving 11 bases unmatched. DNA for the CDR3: TGCGCCAGCAGGATTACAGGGGCCGCCGTAGAGACCCAGTACTTC. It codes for CASRITGAAVETQYF.

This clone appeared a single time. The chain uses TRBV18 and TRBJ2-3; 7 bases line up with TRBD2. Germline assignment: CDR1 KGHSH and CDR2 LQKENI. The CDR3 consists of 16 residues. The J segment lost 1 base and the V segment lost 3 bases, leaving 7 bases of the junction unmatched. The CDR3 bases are TGTGCCAGCTCACCCCGCCGCAGCGGGGGCACAGATACGCAGTATTTT. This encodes CASSPRRSGGTDTQYF.

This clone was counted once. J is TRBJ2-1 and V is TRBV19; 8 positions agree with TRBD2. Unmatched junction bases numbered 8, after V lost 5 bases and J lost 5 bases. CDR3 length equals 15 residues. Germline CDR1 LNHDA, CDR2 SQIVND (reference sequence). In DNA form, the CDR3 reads TGTGCCAGTAGTGTTGGCGGGGGGCCCCACAATGAGCAGTTCTTC. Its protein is CASSVGGGPHNEQFF.

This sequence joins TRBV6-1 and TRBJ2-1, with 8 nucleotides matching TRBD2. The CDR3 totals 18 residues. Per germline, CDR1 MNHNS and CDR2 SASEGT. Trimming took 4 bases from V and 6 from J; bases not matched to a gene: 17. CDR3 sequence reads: CASSVPLSRTSSLNEQFF. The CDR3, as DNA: TGTGCCAGCAGTGTTCCTCTCTCGCGGACTAGCTCCCTCAATGAGCAGTTCTTC.

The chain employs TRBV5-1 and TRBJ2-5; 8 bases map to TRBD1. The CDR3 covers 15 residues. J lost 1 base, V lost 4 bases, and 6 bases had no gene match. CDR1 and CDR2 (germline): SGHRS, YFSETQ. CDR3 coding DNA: TGCGCCAGCAGCCCCGGGACAGGCTTCCAAGAGACCCAGTACTTC. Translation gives CASSPGTGFQETQYF.

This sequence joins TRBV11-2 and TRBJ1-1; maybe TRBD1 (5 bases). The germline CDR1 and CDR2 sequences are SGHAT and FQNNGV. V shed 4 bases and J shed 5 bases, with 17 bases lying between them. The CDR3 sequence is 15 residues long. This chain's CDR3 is CASSSGGGIGTEAFF. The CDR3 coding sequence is TGTGCCAGCAGCTCCGGGGGGGGTATAGGAACTGAAGCTTTCTTT.

The CDR3 region is CASSLALRLAGDEQYF. The CDR3 DNA is TGTGCCAGCAGCTTAGCCCTCCGACTAGCGGGGGACGAGCAGTACTTC. V is TRBV11-2 and J is TRBJ2-7, with 12 positions matching TRBD2. The CDR3 consists of 16 residues. The germline CDR1 and CDR2 sequences are SGHAT and FQNNGV. Trimming cost V 1 base and J 5 bases; bases outside gene matches: 6.

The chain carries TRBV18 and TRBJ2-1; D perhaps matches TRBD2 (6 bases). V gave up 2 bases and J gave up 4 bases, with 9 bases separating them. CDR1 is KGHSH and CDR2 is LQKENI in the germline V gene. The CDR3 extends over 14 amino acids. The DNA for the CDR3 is TGTGCCAGCTCACCAGGGGGGACGTACAATGAGCAGTTCTTC. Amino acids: CASSPGGTYNEQFF.

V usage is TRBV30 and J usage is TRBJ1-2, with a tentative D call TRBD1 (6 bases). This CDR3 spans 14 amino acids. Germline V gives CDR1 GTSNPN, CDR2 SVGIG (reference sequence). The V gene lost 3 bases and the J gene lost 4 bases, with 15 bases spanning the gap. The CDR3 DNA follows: TGTGCCTGGAGAGGCACAGGGCTCGGCTATGGCTACACCTTC. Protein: CAWRGTGLGYGYTF. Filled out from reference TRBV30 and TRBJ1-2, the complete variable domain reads SQTIHQWPATLVQPVGSPLSLECTVEGTSNPNLYWYRQAAGRGLQLLFYSVGIGQISSEVPQNLSASRPQDRQFILSSKKLLLSDSGFYLCAWRGTGLGYGYTFGSGTRLTVV.

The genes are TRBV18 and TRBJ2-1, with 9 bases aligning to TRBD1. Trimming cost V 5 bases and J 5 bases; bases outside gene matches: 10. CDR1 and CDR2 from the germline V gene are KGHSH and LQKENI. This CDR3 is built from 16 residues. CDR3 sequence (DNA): TGTGCCAGCTCATTTTCCGGGACAGGGAGCCACAATGAGCAGTTCTTC. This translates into CASSFSGTGSHNEQFF. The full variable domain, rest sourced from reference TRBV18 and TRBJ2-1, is NAGVMQNPRHLVRRRGQEARLRCSPMKGHSHVYWYRQLPEEGLKFMVYLQKENIIDESGMPKERFSAEFPKEGPSILRIQQVVRGDSAAYFCASSFSGTGSHNEQFFGPGTRLTVL.

The CDR3 bases are TGTGCCAGCAGTGACACGGGGGTAAGTTGTTCACCCCTCCACTTT. Its protein product is CASSDTGVSCSPLHF. The chain links TRBV6-4 to TRBJ1-6; D is perhaps TRBD1 (5 bases). The CDR3 loop spans 15 amino acids. The V and J ends lost 2 bases and 9 bases respectively, with 14 bases between them. The germline CDR1 and CDR2 sequences are MRHNA and SNTAGT.

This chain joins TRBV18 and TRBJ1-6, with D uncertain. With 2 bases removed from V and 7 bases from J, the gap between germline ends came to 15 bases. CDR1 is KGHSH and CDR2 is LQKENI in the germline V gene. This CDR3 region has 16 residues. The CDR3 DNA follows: TGTGCCAGCTCACCAAGAGCCCGGAGCGGGAATTCACCCCTCCACTTT. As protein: CASSPRARSGNSPLHF.